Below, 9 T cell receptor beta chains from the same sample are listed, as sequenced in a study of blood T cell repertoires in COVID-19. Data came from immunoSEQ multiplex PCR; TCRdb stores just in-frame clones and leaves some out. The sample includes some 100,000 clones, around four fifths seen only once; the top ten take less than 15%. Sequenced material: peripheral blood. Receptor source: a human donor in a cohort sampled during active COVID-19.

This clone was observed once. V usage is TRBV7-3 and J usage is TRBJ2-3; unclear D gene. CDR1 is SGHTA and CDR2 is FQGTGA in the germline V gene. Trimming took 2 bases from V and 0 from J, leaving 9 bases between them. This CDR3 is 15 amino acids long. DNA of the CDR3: TGTGCCAGCAGCTTACTCACAGCTAGCACAGATACGCAGTATTTT. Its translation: CASSLLTASTDTQYF.

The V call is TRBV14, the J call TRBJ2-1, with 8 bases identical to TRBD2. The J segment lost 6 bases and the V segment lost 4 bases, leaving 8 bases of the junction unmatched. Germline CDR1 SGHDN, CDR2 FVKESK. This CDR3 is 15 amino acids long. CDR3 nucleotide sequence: TGTGCCAGCAGCCTTAGGACTAGCAAAGGCAATGAGCAGTTCTTC. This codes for CASSLRTSKGNEQFF.

DNA for the CDR3: TGTGCCAGTAGAAGACAGGGGGCCTCCGGGGAGCTGTTTTTT. This encodes CASRRQGASGELFF. The chain combines TRBV19 with TRBJ2-2; 10 nucleotides line up with TRBD1. Germline CDR1 is LNHDA and CDR2 is SQIVND (reference sequence). This CDR3 has 14 residues. V dropped 6 bases and J dropped 6; count of bases not matched to a gene: 4.

CDR3 loop: CASSQGQGYPYNEQFF. The DNA for the CDR3 is TGTGCCAGCAGCCAGGGACAGGGGTACCCCTACAATGAGCAGTTCTTC. V and J are TRBV3-1 (or the pseudogene TRBV3-2) and TRBJ2-1; 10 bases map to TRBD1. The germline V gene encodes CDR1 LGHDT and CDR2 YNNKEL (reference sequence). V was clipped by 3 bases and J by 2 bases; unmatched bases: 4. The CDR3 is 16 residues long.

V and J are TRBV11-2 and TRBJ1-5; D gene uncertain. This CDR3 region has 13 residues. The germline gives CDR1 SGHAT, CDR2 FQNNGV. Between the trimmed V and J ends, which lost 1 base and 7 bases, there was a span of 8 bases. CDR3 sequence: CASSLGLEQPQHF. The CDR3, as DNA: TGTGCCAGCAGCTTAGGACTTGAGCAGCCCCAGCATTTT.

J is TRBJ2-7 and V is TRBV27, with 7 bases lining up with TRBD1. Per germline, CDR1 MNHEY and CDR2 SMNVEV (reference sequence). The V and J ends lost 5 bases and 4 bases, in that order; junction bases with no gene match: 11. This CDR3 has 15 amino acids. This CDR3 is CASSPRQGSVYEQYF. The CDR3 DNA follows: TGTGCCAGCAGTCCGAGACAGGGAAGCGTGTACGAGCAGTACTTC.

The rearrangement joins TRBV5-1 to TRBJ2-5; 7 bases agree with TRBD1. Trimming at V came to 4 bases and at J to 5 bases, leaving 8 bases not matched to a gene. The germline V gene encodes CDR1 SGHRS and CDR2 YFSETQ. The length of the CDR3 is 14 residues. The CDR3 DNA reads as TGCGCCAGCAGCCCTGGGACAGCGGAGGAGACCCAGTACTTC. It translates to CASSPGTAEETQYF.

The CDR3: CASRRGEGAVGYTF. The CDR3 nucleotides are TGCGCCAGCAGGAGGGGAGAGGGGGCGGTCGGCTACACCTTC. The chain is built from TRBV10-2 and TRBJ1-2; 7 nucleotides match TRBD1. From germline, CDR1 is WSHSY and CDR2 SAAADI. This CDR3 comprises 14 residues. J gave up 8 bases and V 6 bases, and 12 bases lay outside the gene matches.

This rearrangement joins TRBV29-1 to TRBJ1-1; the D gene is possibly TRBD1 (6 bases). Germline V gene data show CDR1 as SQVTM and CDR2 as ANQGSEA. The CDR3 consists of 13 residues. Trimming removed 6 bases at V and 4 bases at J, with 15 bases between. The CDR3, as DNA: TGCAGCGTCAGAGAGGGGGTAGGCACTGAAGCTTTCTTT. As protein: CSVREGVGTEAFF.